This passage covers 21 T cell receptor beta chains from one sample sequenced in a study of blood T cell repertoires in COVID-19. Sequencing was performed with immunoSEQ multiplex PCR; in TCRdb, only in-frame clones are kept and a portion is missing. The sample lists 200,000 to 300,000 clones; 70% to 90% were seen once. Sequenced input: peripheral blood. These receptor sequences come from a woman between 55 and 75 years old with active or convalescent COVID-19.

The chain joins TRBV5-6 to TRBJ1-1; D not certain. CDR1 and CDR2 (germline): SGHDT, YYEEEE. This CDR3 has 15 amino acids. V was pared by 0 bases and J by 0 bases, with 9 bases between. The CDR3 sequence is CASSLGGILNTEAFF. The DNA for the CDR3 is TGTGCCAGCAGCTTGGGCGGAATATTGAACACTGAAGCTTTCTTT.

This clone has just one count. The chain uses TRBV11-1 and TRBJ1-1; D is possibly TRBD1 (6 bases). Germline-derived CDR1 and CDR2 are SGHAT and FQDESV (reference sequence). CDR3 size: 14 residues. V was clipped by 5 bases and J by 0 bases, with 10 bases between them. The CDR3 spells CASSADRLNTEAFF. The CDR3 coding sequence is TGTGCCAGCAGCGCGGACAGATTGAACACTGAAGCTTTCTTT.

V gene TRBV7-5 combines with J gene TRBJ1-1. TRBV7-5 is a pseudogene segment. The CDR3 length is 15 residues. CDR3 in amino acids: CARSPRPGRGTEAFF. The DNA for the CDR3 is TGTGCCAGAAGCCCCAGACCCGGTCGGGGCACTGAAGCTTTCTTT.

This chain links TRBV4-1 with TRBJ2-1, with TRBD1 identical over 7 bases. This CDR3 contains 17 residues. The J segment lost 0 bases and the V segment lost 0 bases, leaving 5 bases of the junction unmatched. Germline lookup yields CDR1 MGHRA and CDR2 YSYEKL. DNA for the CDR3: TGCGCCAGCAGCCAAGACCCGACAGGGAGCTCCTACAATGAGCAGTTCTTC. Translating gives CASSQDPTGSSYNEQFF.

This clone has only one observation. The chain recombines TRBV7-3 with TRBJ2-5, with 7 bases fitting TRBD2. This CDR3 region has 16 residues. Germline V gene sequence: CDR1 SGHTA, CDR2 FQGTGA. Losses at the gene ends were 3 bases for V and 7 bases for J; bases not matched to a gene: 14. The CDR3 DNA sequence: TGTGCCAGCAGCTTTAGACTAGCTCTTATCCGCGGGACCCAGTACTTC. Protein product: CASSFRLALIRGTQYF.

The CDR3 is CAWSKRRLAGGSVQYF. The CDR3 DNA sequence: TGTGCCTGGAGTAAAAGAAGGCTAGCGGGAGGTAGTGTGCAGTACTTC. This chain uses TRBV30 with TRBJ2-7; 11 bases line up with TRBD2. After removal of 2 bases from V and 9 bases from J, the junction contained 15 bases not matched to a gene. Germline V gives CDR1 GTSNPN, CDR2 SVGIG (reference sequence). CDR3 length equals 16 residues. The full variable domain, in which reference TRBV30 and TRBJ2-7 provide the parts outside the CDR3, is SQTIHQWPATLVQPVGSPLSLECTVEGTSNPNLYWYRQAAGRGLQLLFYSVGIGQISSEVPQNLSASRPQDRQFILSSKKLLLSDSGFYLCAWSKRRLAGGSVQYFGPGTRLTVT.

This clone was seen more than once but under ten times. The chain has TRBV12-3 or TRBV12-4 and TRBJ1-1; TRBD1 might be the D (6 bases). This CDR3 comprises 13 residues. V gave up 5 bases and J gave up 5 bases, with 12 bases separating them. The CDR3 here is CASSEQGWTEAFF. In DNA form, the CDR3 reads TGTGCCAGCAGTGAACAGGGTTGGACTGAAGCTTTCTTT.

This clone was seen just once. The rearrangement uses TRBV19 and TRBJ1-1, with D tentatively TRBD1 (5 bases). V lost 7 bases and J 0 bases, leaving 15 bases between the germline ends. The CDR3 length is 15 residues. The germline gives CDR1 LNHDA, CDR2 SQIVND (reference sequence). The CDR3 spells CASTKGRAMNTEAFF. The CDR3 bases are TGTGCCAGTACCAAGGGGAGGGCCATGAACACTGAAGCTTTCTTT.

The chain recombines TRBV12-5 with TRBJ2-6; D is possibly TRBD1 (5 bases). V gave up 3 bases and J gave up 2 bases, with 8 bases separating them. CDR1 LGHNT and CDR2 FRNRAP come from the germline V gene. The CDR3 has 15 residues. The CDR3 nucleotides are TGTGCTAGTGGTTTTCAGGGAACTGGGGCCAACGTCCTGACTTTC. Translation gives CASGFQGTGANVLTF. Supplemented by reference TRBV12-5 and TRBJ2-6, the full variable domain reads DARVTQTPRHKVTEMGQEVTMRCQPILGHNTVFWYRQTMMQGLELLAYFRNRAPLDDSGMPKDRFSAEMPDATLATLKIQPSEPRDSAVYFCASGFQGTGANVLTFGAGSRLTVL.

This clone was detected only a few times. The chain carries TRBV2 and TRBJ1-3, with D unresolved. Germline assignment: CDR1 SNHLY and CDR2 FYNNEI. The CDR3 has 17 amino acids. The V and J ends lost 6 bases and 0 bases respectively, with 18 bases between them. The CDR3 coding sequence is TGTGCCAGCAGCCTCGCTAGGACTTCCAGCTCTGGAAACACCATATATTTT. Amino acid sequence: CASSLARTSSSGNTIYF.

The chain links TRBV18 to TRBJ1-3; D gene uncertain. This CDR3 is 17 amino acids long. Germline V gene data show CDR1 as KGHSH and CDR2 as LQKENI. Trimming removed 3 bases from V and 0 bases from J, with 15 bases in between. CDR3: CASSPQRTGNSGNTIYF. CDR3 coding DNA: TGTGCCAGCTCACCTCAACGGACGGGGAACTCTGGAAACACCATATATTTT.

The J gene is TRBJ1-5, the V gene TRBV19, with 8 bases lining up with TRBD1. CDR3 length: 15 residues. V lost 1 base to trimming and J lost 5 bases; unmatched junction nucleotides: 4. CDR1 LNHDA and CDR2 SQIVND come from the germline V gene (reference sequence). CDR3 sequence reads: CASSIGDRTHQPQHF. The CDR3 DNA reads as TGTGCCAGTAGTATAGGGGACAGGACACATCAGCCCCAGCATTTT.

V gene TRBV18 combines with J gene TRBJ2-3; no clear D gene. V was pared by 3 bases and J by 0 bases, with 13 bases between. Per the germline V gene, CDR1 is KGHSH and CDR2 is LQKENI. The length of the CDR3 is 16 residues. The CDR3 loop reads CASSPRVSFSTDTQYF. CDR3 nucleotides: TGTGCCAGCTCACCTCGAGTTAGTTTTAGCACAGATACGCAGTATTTT. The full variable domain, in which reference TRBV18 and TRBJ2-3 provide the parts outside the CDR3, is NAGVMQNPRHLVRRRGQEARLRCSPMKGHSHVYWYRQLPEEGLKFMVYLQKENIIDESGMPKERFSAEFPKEGPSILRIQQVVRGDSAAYFCASSPRVSFSTDTQYFGPGTRLTVL.

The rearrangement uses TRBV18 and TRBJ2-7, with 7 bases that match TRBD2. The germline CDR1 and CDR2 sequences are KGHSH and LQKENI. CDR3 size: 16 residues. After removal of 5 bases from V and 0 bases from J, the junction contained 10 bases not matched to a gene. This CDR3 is CASSIAGHPNSYEQYF. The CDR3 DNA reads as TGTGCCAGCTCAATAGCGGGCCACCCAAACTCCTACGAGCAGTACTTC.

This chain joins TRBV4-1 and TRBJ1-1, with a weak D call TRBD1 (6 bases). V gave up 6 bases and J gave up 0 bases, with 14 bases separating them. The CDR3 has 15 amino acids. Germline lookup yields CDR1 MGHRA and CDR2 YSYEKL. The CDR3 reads CASRRGGGLNTEAFF. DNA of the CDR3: TGCGCCAGCAGGAGGGGAGGGGGGCTGAACACTGAAGCTTTCTTT.

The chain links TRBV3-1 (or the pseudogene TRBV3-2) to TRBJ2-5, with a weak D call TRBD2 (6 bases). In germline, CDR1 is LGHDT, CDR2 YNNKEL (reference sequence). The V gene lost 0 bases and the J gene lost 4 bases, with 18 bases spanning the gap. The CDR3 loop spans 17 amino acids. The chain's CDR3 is CASSQEGRQGEGETQYF. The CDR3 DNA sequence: TGTGCCAGCAGCCAAGAAGGGAGGCAGGGAGAAGGAGAGACCCAGTACTTC.

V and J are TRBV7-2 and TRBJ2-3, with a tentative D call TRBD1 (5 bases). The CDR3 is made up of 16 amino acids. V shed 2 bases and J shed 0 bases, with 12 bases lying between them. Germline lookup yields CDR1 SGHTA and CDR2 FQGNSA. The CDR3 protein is CASSLNQGMSTDTQYF. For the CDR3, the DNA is TGTGCCAGCAGCTTAAACCAGGGCATGAGCACAGATACGCAGTATTTT.

CDR3 in DNA: TGTGCCCAGCGGTTCGACATAGCGGGAGACTACGAGCAGTACTTC. This gives the protein CAQRFDIAGDYEQYF. The chain carries TRBV7-6 and TRBJ2-7, with TRBD2 matching over 9 bases. Trimming cost V 11 bases and J 3 bases; bases outside gene matches: 14. The CDR3 is 15 amino acids. From germline, CDR1 is SGHVS and CDR2 FNYEAQ.

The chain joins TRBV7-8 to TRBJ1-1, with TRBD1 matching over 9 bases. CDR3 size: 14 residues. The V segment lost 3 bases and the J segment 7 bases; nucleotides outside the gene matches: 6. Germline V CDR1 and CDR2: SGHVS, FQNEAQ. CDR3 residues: CASSFGQGTYEAFF. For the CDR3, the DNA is TGTGCCAGCAGCTTCGGACAGGGGACGTATGAAGCTTTCTTT.

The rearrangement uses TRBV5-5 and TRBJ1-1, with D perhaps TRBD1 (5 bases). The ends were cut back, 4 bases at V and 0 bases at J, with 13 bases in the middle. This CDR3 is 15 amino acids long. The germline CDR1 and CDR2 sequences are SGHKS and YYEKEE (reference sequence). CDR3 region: CASSHRGAVNTEAFF. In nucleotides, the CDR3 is TGTGCCAGCAGCCACCGTGGGGCTGTGAACACTGAAGCTTTCTTT.

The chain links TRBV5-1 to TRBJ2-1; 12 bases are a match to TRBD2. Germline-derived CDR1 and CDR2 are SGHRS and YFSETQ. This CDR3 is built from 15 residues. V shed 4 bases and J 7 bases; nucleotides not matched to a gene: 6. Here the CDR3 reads CASSQLAGGHNEQFF. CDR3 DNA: TGCGCCAGCAGCCAACTAGCGGGAGGCCATAATGAGCAGTTCTTC.